The 22 T cell receptor beta chains below come from one sample, sequenced in a study of beta chain features in type 1 diabetes. Investigators reverse transcribed all isolated RNA, so they sequenced expressed TCRB transcripts. Some clones are missing from TCRdb's copy, which holds only in-frame ones; the method was immunoSEQ multiplex PCR. The sample records 620,000 or so clones, about 14% being singletons. The specimen sequenced was naive CD4+ T cells from blood. The source of these receptors is a man younger than 35 in good health.

The V and J genes are TRBV7-9 and TRBJ2-7, with D tentatively TRBD1 (5 bases). The ends were cut back, 6 bases at V and 2 bases at J, with 11 bases in the middle. Looked up from germline, CDR1 is SEHNR and CDR2 is FQNEAQ (reference sequence). There are 13 residues in the CDR3. DNA of the CDR3: TGTGCCAGCAGAGTTGCGGACACCTACGAGCAGTACTTC. Its protein is CASRVADTYEQYF.

This clone was picked up a small number of times. V gene TRBV6-5 combines with J gene TRBJ2-7; 8 bases are shared with TRBD1. Germline CDR1 reads MNHEY; CDR2 reads SVGAGI. Trimming removed 5 bases from V and 1 base from J; junction bases left unmatched: 7. The CDR3 length is 15 residues. The CDR3 protein is CASSPDRGRSYEQYF. The DNA for the CDR3 is TGTGCCAGCAGTCCAGACAGGGGAAGATCCTACGAGCAGTACTTC.

This clone has more than one count but fewer than ten. The genes are TRBV5-6 and TRBJ2-1; D is possibly TRBD1 (5 bases). Looked up from germline, CDR1 is SGHDT and CDR2 is YYEEEE. The V end lost 4 bases, the J end lost 5 bases, and 10 bases lay between the germline ends. The CDR3 runs to 13 residues. CDR3 sequence: CASSPDTDNEQFF. Written as DNA, the CDR3 is TGTGCCAGCAGCCCGGACACAGACAATGAGCAGTTCTTC.

V and J are TRBV30 and TRBJ2-5; no clear D gene. The J call could be wrong; TRBJ2-7 is a better fit for the DNA end. There are 11 residues in the CDR3. Per the germline V gene, CDR1 is GTSNPN and CDR2 is SVGIG (reference sequence). For the CDR3, the DNA is TGTGCCTGGAGTGAAGTTTACGAGCAGTACTTC. This gives the protein CAWSEVYEQYF.

V gene TRBV7-3 combines with J gene TRBJ1-1; perhaps TRBD1 as D (6 bases). V was clipped by 6 bases and J by 4 bases, with 18 bases between them. Germline CDR1 and CDR2: SGHTA and FQGTGA. This CDR3 is 15 amino acids long. The CDR3 spells CASSQRLTGFTEAFF. CDR3 DNA: TGTGCCAGCAGTCAACGGCTCACAGGGTTCACTGAAGCTTTCTTT.

This chain joins TRBV11-2 and TRBJ2-6; D remains unclear. This CDR3 has 16 amino acids. With 7 bases removed from V and 0 bases from J, the gap between germline ends came to 13 bases. The germline gives CDR1 SGHAT, CDR2 FQNNGV. CDR3 DNA sequence: TGTGCCAGCACCGGTGGTACCTACTCTGGGGCCAACGTCCTGACTTTC. Translation gives CASTGGTYSGANVLTF.

This chain links TRBV7-9 with TRBJ2-7; 9 bases map to TRBD1. The CDR3 covers 12 residues. The trim removed 5 bases at V and 13 bases at J, leaving 9 bases unmatched. Germline CDR1 and CDR2: SEHNR and FQNEAQ (reference sequence). This CDR3 is CASSPGTGYQYF. CDR3 sequence (DNA): TGTGCCAGCAGCCCAGGGACAGGGTATCAATACTTC.

The chain joins TRBV25-1 to TRBJ2-1; 7 bases line up with TRBD1. Germline V gene data show CDR1 as MGHDK and CDR2 as SYGVNS. V was pared by 1 base and J by 3 bases, with 9 bases of the junction left unmatched. CDR3 size: 17 residues. The CDR3 region is CASSESLARGYYNEQFF. The CDR3 nucleotides are TGTGCCAGCAGTGAATCTTTGGCCAGGGGGTACTACAATGAGCAGTTCTTC.

The gene calls are TRBV5-4 and TRBJ1-3; D perhaps matches TRBD1 (5 bases). CDR1 and CDR2 (germline): SGHNT, YYREEE (reference sequence). Deletions cut 0 bases from V and 0 bases from J, with 10 bases between. The CDR3 totals 16 residues. The CDR3 loop reads CASSLGGATSGNTIYF. The CDR3 DNA follows: TGTGCCAGCAGCTTGGGAGGGGCCACCTCTGGAAACACCATATATTTT.

This clone was counted between two and nine times. This chain connects TRBV25-1 to TRBJ1-4; D is possibly TRBD1 (6 bases). There are 14 residues in the CDR3. CDR1 and CDR2 (germline): MGHDK, SYGVNS. V shed 3 bases and J shed 8 bases, with 13 bases lying between them. Here the CDR3 DNA reads TGTGCCAGCAGTGAGGGGGCGATTGGGGAAAAACTGTTTTTT. Translation: CASSEGAIGEKLFF.

The sample holds a few counts of this clone. This chain links TRBV4-1 with TRBJ1-3, with D possibly matching TRBD1 (5 bases). The V end was cut by 1 base, the J end by 4 bases, with 26 bases between. This CDR3 contains 20 residues. Germline assignment: CDR1 MGHRA and CDR2 YSYEKL. The CDR3 is CASSQVWGSPSGGSGNTIYF. The DNA for the CDR3 is TGCGCCAGCAGCCAAGTGTGGGGGTCCCCCTCCGGGGGATCCGGAAACACCATATATTTT.

This chain joins TRBV5-1 and TRBJ2-3; 9 bases fit TRBD2. This CDR3 has 15 amino acids. With 4 bases clipped from V and 2 bases from J, the junction kept 5 bases outside the gene matches. The V gene's germline CDR1 is SGHRS and CDR2 YFSETQ. In DNA, the CDR3 is TGCGCCAGCAGCCCCAGCGGGGGGCACACAGATACGCAGTATTTT. It is translated as CASSPSGGHTDTQYF.

The chain couples TRBV28 to TRBJ2-1; a weak D match, TRBD2 (6 bases). There are 16 residues in the CDR3. V lost 7 bases to trimming and J lost 6 bases, with 22 bases between them. Germline V gene data show CDR1 as MDHEN and CDR2 as SYDVKM. CDR3 sequence: CASIRPQASGGNEQFF. In nucleotides, the CDR3 is TGTGCCAGCATCCGACCGCAGGCCTCCGGGGGCAATGAGCAGTTCTTC.

This clone appeared a few times. Distinct nucleotide sequences in the sample also encode this CDR3. This chain links TRBV11-2 with TRBJ2-1, with 10 bases that match TRBD2. This CDR3 spans 16 amino acids. CDR1 is SGHAT and CDR2 is FQNNGV in the germline V gene. The ends lost 5 bases at V and 1 base at J; junction bases unmatched: 5. In DNA form, the CDR3 reads TGTGCCAGCAGCCCGATAGCGGGGGGATCCTACAATGAGCAGTTCTTC. Encoded protein: CASSPIAGGSYNEQFF.

The chain couples TRBV7-2 to TRBJ2-5; a weak D match, TRBD1 (5 bases). The CDR3 spans 15 residues. V was shortened by 1 base and J by 2 bases, with 11 bases between the two germline ends. CDR1 is SGHTA and CDR2 is FQGNSA in the germline V gene. The CDR3 sequence: CASSLGGQGQETQYF. Written as DNA, the CDR3 is TGTGCCAGCAGCTTAGGGGGTCAGGGACAAGAGACCCAGTACTTC.

The CDR3 DNA is TGTGCCAGCAGTTTCTTCCGGGACAGGGGTCTTGGAGCTTTCTTT. This codes for CASSFFRDRGLGAFF. The rearrangement joins TRBV27 to TRBJ1-1; 10 positions agree with TRBD1. From germline, CDR1 is MNHEY and CDR2 SMNVEV (reference sequence). J gave up 10 bases and V 3 bases, and 11 bases lay outside the gene matches. The CDR3 length is 15 residues.

Comments on this clone: The sample contains more than one DNA sequence encoding this CDR3. The chain is built from TRBV9 and TRBJ2-1; 7 nucleotides agree with TRBD2. The J segment lost 1 base and the V segment lost 0 bases, leaving 4 bases of the junction unmatched. This CDR3 spans 16 amino acids. Germline values: CDR1 SGDLS, CDR2 YYNGEE. As DNA, the CDR3 is TGTGCCAGCAGCGTAGTGGGGCGGGGGTCCTACAATGAGCAGTTCTTC. Its translation is CASSVVGRGSYNEQFF.

The rearrangement joins TRBV19 to TRBJ2-2; D gene unclear. Germline V gives CDR1 LNHDA, CDR2 SQIVND (reference sequence). This CDR3 comprises 15 residues. V lost 6 bases and J 6 bases, leaving 17 bases between the germline ends. CDR3 loop: CASSRPDLPAGELFF. In DNA, the CDR3 is TGTGCCAGTAGCCGCCCGGACCTCCCAGCCGGGGAGCTGTTTTTT.

The V gene is TRBV15, the J gene TRBJ2-2, with D possibly being TRBD1 (6 bases). This CDR3 is 16 amino acids long. Trimming removed 1 base at V and 6 bases at J, with 15 bases between. Looked up from germline, CDR1 is LNHNV and CDR2 is YYDKDF (reference sequence). The CDR3 region has the DNA TGTGCCACCAGCAGAGTGGCCCCCAGGGGTGCCGGGGAGCTGTTTTTT. Translation gives CATSRVAPRGAGELFF. The variable domain in full, with the rest retrieved from reference TRBV15 and TRBJ2-2, is DAMVIQNPRYQVTQFGKPVTLSCSQTLNHNVMYWYQQKSSQAPKLLFHYYDKDFNNEADTPDNFQSRRPNTSFCFLDIRSPGLGDTAMYLCATSRVAPRGAGELFFGEGSRLTVL.

The rearrangement uses TRBV5-4 and TRBJ1-3, with TRBD1 identical over 8 bases. Germline CDR1 and CDR2: SGHNT and YYREEE (reference sequence). V was clipped by 4 bases and J by 0 bases; unmatched bases: 6. CDR3 length equals 16 residues. The CDR3 spells CASSRDRISSGNTIYF. The CDR3 DNA is TGTGCCAGCAGCAGGGACAGGATCAGCTCTGGAAACACCATATATTTT.

The chain recombines TRBV28 with TRBJ2-7; no clear D gene. The CDR3 is 14 amino acids. Germline CDR1 is MDHEN and CDR2 is SYDVKM. V was pared by 4 bases and J by 0 bases, with 10 bases between. CDR3 nucleotides: TGTGCCAGCAGTTCCGGCGGAATCTCCTACGAGCAGTACTTC. Amino acids: CASSSGGISYEQYF.

This clone came up a few times. The genes are TRBV29-1 and TRBJ2-7; the D gene is possibly TRBD1 (5 bases). This CDR3 region has 14 residues. The germline CDR1 and CDR2 sequences are SQVTM and ANQGSEA. Trimming took 6 bases from V and 0 from J, leaving 15 bases between them. CDR3: CSVPIRDGSYEQYF. The CDR3 DNA reads TGCAGCGTACCAATCAGGGATGGCTCCTACGAGCAGTACTTC.